This TCR beta chain was documented in a study of OX40 agonist ivuxolimab in advanced cancers. Only in-frame clones appear in the TCRdb table, and some are missing; sequencing was by immunoSEQ multiplex PCR. The table has tens of thousands of clones, about nine tenths seen once. The sample in question was CD4+ or CD8+ T cells sorted from blood, obtained in a trial of the OX40 agonist ivuxolimab. The receptor comes from an adult with an advanced solid tumor such as melanoma, head and neck, liver or kidney cancer.

Here the CDR3 reads CASSDAGGGSYNEQFF. CDR3 nucleotide sequence: TGTGCCAGCAGTGACGCGGGAGGCGGCTCCTACAATGAGCAGTTCTTC. The chain carries TRBV27 and TRBJ2-1, with 8 bases lining up with TRBD2. This CDR3 region has 16 residues. V lost 5 bases and J lost 0; bases outside the gene matches: 6. CDR1 is MNHEY and CDR2 is SMNVEV in the germline V gene (reference sequence).